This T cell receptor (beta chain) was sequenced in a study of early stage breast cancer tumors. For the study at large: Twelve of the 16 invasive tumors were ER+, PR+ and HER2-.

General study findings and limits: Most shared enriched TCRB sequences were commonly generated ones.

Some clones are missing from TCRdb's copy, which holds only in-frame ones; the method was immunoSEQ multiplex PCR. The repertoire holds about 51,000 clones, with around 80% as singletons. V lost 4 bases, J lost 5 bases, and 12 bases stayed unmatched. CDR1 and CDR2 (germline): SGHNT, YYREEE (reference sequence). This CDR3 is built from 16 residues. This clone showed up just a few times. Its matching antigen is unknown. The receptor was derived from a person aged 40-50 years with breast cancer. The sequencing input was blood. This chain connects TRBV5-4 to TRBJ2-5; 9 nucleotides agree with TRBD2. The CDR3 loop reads CASSPELAGVKETQYF. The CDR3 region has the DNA TGTGCCAGCAGCCCGGAACTAGCGGGTGTGAAGGAGACCCAGTACTTC.